This TCR beta chain was identified in a study of human CD8 memory T cell subsets. Germline CDR1 SEHNR, CDR2 FQNEAQ (reference sequence). This CDR3 comprises 15 residues. UMI-labeled 5' RACE generated the TCR beta libraries. No DNA is given; TCRdb re-called the 5' RACE reads and lists each CDR3 protein once. In all, the sample yields 7,000 to 9,500 distinct CDR3 sequences. The receptor was derived from a human donor in good health. Sequencing used CD8+ T cells from PBMCs. This chain connects TRBV7-9 to TRBJ2-7; TCRdb proposes TRBD1, but this gene call is untestable without DNA. CDR3 in amino acids: CAGSWTAGGWYEQYF.